This record concerns one T cell receptor (beta chain) sequence. The antigen is unknown. This sample is drawn from a study of CD8 T cells in ankylosing spondylitis. Study-level points and caveats: Relatively rare in peripheral blood, disease-linked clones were also CD8+. Enrichment of disease-linked clones was reportedly significant in matched ankylosing spondylitis synovial fluid. One TCR beta motif, made up of eight highly homologous variants, appeared characteristic of ankylosing spondylitis blood. Past studies reported some motif variants in reactive arthritis synovial fluid and blood.

By quantitative 5'-RACE with molecular barcodes, the TCR beta libraries were made. TCRdb analysed the 5' RACE reads with MiXCR anew, one entry per CDR3 protein. The sample yields about 840,000 distinct CDR3 sequences, 10% to 15% seen once. Input material: blood, either unsorted or a sorted T cell fraction (not recorded which). The TCR originated in a male donor with ankylosing spondylitis.

CDR3 loop: CASSQGSGGGGNEKLFF. CDR3 sequence (DNA): TGCGCCAGCAGCCAGGGGTCCGGAGGGGGCGGGAATGAAAAACTGTTTTTT. This rearrangement joins TRBV4-3 to TRBJ1-4; 7 bases are a match to TRBD1. CDR1 and CDR2 (germline): LGHNA, YSLEER. The junction had 12 bases not matched to a gene; V was cut back by 3 bases and J by 5 bases. CDR3 length: 17 residues.